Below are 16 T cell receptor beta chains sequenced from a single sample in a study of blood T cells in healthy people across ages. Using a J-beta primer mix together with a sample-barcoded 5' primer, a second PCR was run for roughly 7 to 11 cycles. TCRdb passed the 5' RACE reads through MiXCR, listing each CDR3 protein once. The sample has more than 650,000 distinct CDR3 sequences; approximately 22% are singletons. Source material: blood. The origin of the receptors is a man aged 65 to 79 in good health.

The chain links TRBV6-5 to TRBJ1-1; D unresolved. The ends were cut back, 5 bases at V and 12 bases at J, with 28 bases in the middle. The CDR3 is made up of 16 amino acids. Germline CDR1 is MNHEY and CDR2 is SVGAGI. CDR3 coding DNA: TGTGCCAGCAGTCAACGTCCCGGGCGTCCAGACCCGGTCCCTTTCTTT. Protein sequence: CASSQRPGRPDPVPFF.

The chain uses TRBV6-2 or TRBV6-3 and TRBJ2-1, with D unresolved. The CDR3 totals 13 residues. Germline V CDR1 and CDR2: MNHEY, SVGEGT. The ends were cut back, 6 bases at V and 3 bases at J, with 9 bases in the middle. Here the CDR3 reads CASRVSSYNEQFF. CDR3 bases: TGTGCCAGCAGGGTCTCTAGCTACAATGAGCAGTTCTTC.

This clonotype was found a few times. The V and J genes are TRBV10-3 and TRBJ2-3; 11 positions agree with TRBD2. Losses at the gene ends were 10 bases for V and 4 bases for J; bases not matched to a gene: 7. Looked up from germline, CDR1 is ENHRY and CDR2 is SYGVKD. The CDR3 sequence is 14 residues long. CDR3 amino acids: CATLGTSGADTQYF. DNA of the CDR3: TGTGCCACCTTAGGGACTAGCGGTGCAGATACGCAGTATTTT.

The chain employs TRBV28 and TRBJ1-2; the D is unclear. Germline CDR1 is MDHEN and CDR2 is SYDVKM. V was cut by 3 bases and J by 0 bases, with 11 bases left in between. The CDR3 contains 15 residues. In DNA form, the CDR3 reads TGTGCCAGCAGTTTTGGGCAGCCTTCTAACTATGGCTACACCTTC. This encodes CASSFGQPSNYGYTF.

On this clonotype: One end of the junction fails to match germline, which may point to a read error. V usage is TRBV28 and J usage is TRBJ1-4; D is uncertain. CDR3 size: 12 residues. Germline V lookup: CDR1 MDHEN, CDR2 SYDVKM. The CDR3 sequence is CASSTTSEKLFF. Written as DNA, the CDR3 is TGTGCCAGCAGCACAACTAGTGAAAAACTGTTTTTT. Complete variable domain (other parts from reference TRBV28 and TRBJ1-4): DVKVTQSSRYLVKRTGEKVFLECVQDMDHENMFWYRQDPGLGLRLIYFSYDVKMKEKGDIPEGYSVSREKKERFSLILESASTNQTSMYLCASSTTSEKLFFGSGTQLSVL.

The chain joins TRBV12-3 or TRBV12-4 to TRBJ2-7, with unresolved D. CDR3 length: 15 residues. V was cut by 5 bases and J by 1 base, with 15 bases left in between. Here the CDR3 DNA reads TGTGCCAGCAGTCCCCTTGTGGGGTCATCCTACGAGCAGTACTTC. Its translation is CASSPLVGSSYEQYF.

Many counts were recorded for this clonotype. CDR3: CASSLRGGGNEQFF. DNA of the CDR3: TGTGCCAGCAGTTTAAGAGGAGGTGGCAATGAGCAGTTCTTC. This chain uses TRBV12-3 or TRBV12-4 with TRBJ2-7; a weak D match, TRBD2 (5 bases). Near its end, the DNA agrees better with TRBJ2-1, so the J call may be wrong. The CDR3 loop spans 14 amino acids.

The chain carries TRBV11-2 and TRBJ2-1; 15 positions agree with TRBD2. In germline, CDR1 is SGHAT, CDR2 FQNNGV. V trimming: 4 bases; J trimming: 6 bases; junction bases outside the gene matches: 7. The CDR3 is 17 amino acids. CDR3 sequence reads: CASSSGLAGGLFNEQFF. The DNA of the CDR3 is TGTGCCAGCAGCTCAGGACTAGCGGGGGGGCTCTTCAATGAGCAGTTCTTC.

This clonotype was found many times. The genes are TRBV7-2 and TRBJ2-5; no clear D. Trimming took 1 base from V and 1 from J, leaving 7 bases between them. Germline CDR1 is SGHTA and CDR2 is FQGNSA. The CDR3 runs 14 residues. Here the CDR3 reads CASSLDVFQETQYF. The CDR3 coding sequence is TGTGCCAGCAGCTTAGACGTCTTCCAAGAGACCCAGTACTTC.

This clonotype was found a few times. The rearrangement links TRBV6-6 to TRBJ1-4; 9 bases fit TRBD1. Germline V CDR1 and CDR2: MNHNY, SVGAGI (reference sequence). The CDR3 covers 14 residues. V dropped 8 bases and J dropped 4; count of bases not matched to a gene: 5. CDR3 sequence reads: CASLGTGYNEKLFF. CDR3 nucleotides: TGTGCCAGCTTAGGGACAGGGTATAATGAAAAACTGTTTTTT.

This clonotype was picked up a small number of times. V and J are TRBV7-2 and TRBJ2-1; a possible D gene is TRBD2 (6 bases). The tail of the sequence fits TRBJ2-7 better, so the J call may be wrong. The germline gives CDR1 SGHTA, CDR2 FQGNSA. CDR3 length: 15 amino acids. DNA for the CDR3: TGTGCCAGCAGCTTACGAAAGCGGGTGGCCCACGAGCAGTACGTC. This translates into CASSLRKRVAHEQYV.

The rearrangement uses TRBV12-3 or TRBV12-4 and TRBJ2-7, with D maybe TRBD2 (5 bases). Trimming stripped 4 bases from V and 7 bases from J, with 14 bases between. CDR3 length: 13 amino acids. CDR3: CASSSRVRDEQYV. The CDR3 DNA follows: TGTGCCAGCAGTTCAAGGGTCCGGGATGAGCAGTACGTC.

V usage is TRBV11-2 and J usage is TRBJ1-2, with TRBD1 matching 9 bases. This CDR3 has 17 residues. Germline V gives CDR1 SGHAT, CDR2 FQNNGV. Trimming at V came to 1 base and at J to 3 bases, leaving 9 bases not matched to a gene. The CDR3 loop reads CASSLVGTGSLDYGYTF. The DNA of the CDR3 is TGTGCCAGCAGCTTAGTTGGGACAGGGTCCCTCGACTATGGCTACACCTTC. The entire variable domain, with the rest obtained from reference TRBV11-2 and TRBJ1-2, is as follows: EAGVAQSPRYKIIEKRQSVAFWCNPISGHATLYWYQQILGQGPKLLIQFQNNGVVDDSQLPKDRFSAERLKGVDSTLKIQPAKLEDSAVYLCASSLVGTGSLDYGYTFGSGTRLTVV.

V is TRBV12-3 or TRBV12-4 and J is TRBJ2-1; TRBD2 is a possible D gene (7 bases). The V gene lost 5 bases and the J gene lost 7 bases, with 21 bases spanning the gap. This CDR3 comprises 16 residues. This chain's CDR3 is CASSPPRAGAKNEQFF. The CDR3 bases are TGTGCCAGCAGTCCCCCACGGGCGGGGGCGAAGAATGAGCAGTTCTTC.

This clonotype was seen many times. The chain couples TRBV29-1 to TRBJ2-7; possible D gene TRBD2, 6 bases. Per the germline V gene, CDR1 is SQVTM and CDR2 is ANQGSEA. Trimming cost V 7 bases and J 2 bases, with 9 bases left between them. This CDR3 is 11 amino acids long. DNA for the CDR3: TGCAGCGGCGGGGATGCCTACGAGCAGTACTTC. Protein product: CSGGDAYEQYF.

This CDR3 reads CSVEDRSSGTGGFGYGYTF. Here the CDR3 DNA reads TGCAGCGTTGAAGATCGTAGCTCCGGGACAGGGGGCTTTGGCTATGGCTACACCTTC. The genes are TRBV29-1 and TRBJ1-2, with 12 bases that match TRBD1. This CDR3 comprises 19 residues. V was pared by 0 bases and J by 4 bases, with 15 bases of the junction left unmatched. Germline V gene data show CDR1 as SQVTM and CDR2 as ANQGSEA.